This TCR beta chain was obtained from a study of blood T cell repertoires in COVID-19. Study context: Samples of COVID-19 (acute and convalescent) were obtained from the United States, Italy and Spain. Sources were T cells, B-cell-depleted T cells, or PBMCs; the material itself was cDNA or gDNA.

As processed by the authors: By means of reference gene primer amplification, nucleated cell counts were estimated. Assay: immunoSEQ multiplex PCR; the TCRdb copy retains only in-frame clones and omits some. The DNA gave D and trimming, while V, J and clone size come from that table. Here the sample spans 150,000 to 250,000 clones, 94% being singletons. The CDR3 is 15 amino acids. Looked up from germline, CDR1 is MGHRA and CDR2 is YSYEKL. V was pared by 3 bases and J by 1 base, with 12 bases between. This TCR came from a man aged 25-45 years with COVID-19, enrolled during active disease. The sequenced sample was peripheral blood. The chain couples TRBV4-1 to TRBJ1-1; no clear D. In DNA, the CDR3 is TGCGCCAGCAGCCAGCCCGCGGCGCCGAACACTGAAGCTTTCTTT. This translates into CASSQPAAPNTEAFF.